These T cell receptor beta chains were read from a single sample in a study of cytomegalovirus exposure and HLA in healthy donors. The protocol was immunoSEQ multiplex PCR, while the TCRdb copy is restricted to in-frame clones and leaves out a portion. Of around 230,000 clones listed, 80% to 90% are singletons. Sequencing input: PBMCs. These receptors all stem from a girl aged 2-10 years in good health and CMV-seronegative. CDR3s include the opening cysteine and the closing phenylalanine or tryptophan. The D gene is left open where the match is weak. Rows give clone size only sometimes, using once, few, many, or a class for an expanded clone.

TRBV5-4,TRBD2,TRBJ2-7,16,.,CASRTGTSGSSYEQYF,TGTGCCAGCAGAACCGGGACTAGCGGGTCGTCCTACGAGCAGTACTTC
TRBV5-1,TRBD1,TRBJ2-7,15,.,CASSLTGGPPYEQYF,TGCGCCAGCAGCTTGACAGGGGGGCCCCCCTACGAGCAGTACTTC
TRBV7-3,.,TRBJ1-1,15,.,CASSFTGIWITEAFF,TGTGCCAGCAGCTTTACAGGGATTTGGATCACTGAAGCTTTCTTT
TRBV2,TRBD2,TRBJ2-2,13,.,CASSSGGTGELFF,TGTGCCAGCAGTAGCGGGGGAACCGGGGAGCTGTTTTTT
TRBV7-9,.,TRBJ1-2,14,.,CASTREGGPGGYTF,TGTGCCTCCACCAGGGAGGGAGGGCCTGGTGGCTACACCTTC
TRBV30,TRBD1,TRBJ1-6,17,.,CAWTQRQGEGYNSPLHF,TGTGCCTGGACCCAGCGACAGGGGGAGGGCTATAATTCACCCCTCCACTTT
TRBV6-6,.,TRBJ2-3,13,once,CASRAPSTDTQYF,TGTGCCAGCAGAGCGCCTAGCACAGATACGCAGTATTTT
TRBV15,TRBD2,TRBJ2-2,15,.,CATSSGGAGTGELFF,TGTGCCACCAGTAGCGGGGGGGCGGGCACCGGGGAGCTGTTTTTT
TRBV30,.,TRBJ1-2,13,.,CAWDRRTNYGYTF,TGTGCCTGGGACAGGCGTACTAACTATGGCTACACCTTC
TRBV9,TRBD1,TRBJ1-3,16,.,CASSVVGQGSGNTIYF,TGTGCCAGCAGCGTAGTAGGACAGGGGTCTGGAAACACCATATATTTT
TRBV6-6,.,TRBJ1-5,14,once,CASSSFPQGQPQHF,TGTGCCAGCAGTTCCTTCCCCCAGGGCCAGCCCCAGCATTTT
TRBV7-9,TRBD1,TRBJ1-1,13,.,CASSLQGARLAFF,TGTGCCAGCAGCTTACAGGGGGCAAGGTTAGCTTTCTTT
TRBV19,.,TRBJ1-4,15,.,CASSHPGQLNEKLFF,TGTGCCAGTAGTCACCCCGGACAGCTTAATGAAAAACTGTTTTTT
TRBV19,.,TRBJ1-5,13,.,CASSMRVNQPQHF,TGTGCCAGTAGTATGCGGGTAAATCAGCCCCAGCATTTT
TRBV5-1,TRBD2,TRBJ2-1,16,.,CASSYSGGRGGNEQFF,TGCGCCAGCAGCTATTCCGGCGGGAGGGGTGGGAATGAGCAGTTCTTC
TRBV11-2,TRBD1,TRBJ2-2,17,.,CASRPTGVRPNTGELFF,TGTGCCAGCAGACCGACAGGGGTCCGTCCCAACACCGGGGAGCTGTTTTTT
TRBV7-7,TRBD2,TRBJ2-7,19,.,CASSLVSGVSSGVLYEQYF,TGTGCCAGCAGCTTAGTATCTGGCGTGAGTAGCGGGGTTCTCTACGAGCAGTACTTC
TRBV5-1,TRBD2,TRBJ2-1,16,.,CASSWVGGSSYNEQFF,TGCGCCAGCAGCTGGGTCGGGGGGAGCTCCTACAATGAGCAGTTCTTC
TRBV19,.,TRBJ1-2,14,.,CASSIPDWAGGYTF,TGTGCCAGTAGTATCCCCGACTGGGCGGGGGGCTACACCTTC
TRBV23-1,.,TRBJ2-2,16,.,CASPRVTVANTGELFF,TGCGCCAGCCCCCGCGTGACAGTAGCGAACACCGGGGAGCTGTTTTTT
TRBV5-1,TRBD2,TRBJ2-2,16,.,CASSLPRTSGSGELFF,TGCGCCAGCAGCTTGCCCCGGACTAGCGGCTCCGGGGAGCTGTTTTTT
TRBV5-1,TRBD1,TRBJ1-1,15,.,CASSFGTGRVPEAFF,TGCGCCAGCAGCTTCGGGACAGGCCGGGTCCCTGAAGCTTTCTTT
TRBV30,TRBD2,TRBJ2-1,13,.,CAWRLAGAIEQFF,TGTGCCTGGAGGCTAGCGGGAGCGATTGAGCAGTTCTTC
TRBV6-1,TRBD1,TRBJ2-1,16,few,CASREDYRGLYNEQFF,TGTGCCAGCAGGGAAGATTACAGGGGGCTCTACAATGAGCAGTTCTTC
TRBV30,.,TRBJ1-4,18,.,CAWSDDYGGRGTNEKLFF,TGTGCCTGGAGTGATGATTACGGGGGGCGGGGAACTAATGAAAAACTGTTTTTT
TRBV5-6,TRBD2,TRBJ2-5,15,.,CASSLLAGGPETQYF,TGTGCCAGCAGCCTGTTAGCGGGGGGGCCAGAGACCCAGTACTTC
TRBV29-1,TRBD2,TRBJ2-7,14,.,CSAVAGLAGYEQYF,TGCAGCGCAGTCGCGGGACTAGCGGGGTACGAGCAGTACTTC
TRBV30,.,TRBJ2-5,13,.,CAWKRVAGETQYF,TGTGCCTGGAAGAGGGTTGCGGGGGAGACCCAGTACTTC
TRBV4-1,.,TRBJ2-1,15,.,CASSQGGGPYNEQFF,TGCGCCAGCAGCCAAGGCGGAGGGCCTTACAATGAGCAGTTCTTC
TRBV5-1,TRBD2,TRBJ2-5,15,.,CASWPIAGGRETQYF,TGCGCCAGTTGGCCGATAGCGGGGGGGCGAGAGACCCAGTACTTC
TRBV9,TRBD1,TRBJ2-2,16,.,CASSVMGQGVPGELFF,TGTGCCAGCAGCGTAATGGGACAGGGGGTACCCGGGGAGCTGTTTTTT
TRBV5-4,TRBD2,TRBJ2-5,14,.,CASSYSGGGETQYF,TGTGCCAGCAGCTACTCGGGGGGGGGAGAGACCCAGTACTTC
TRBV25-1,.,TRBJ2-1,13,.,CASSDQRRNEQFF,TGTGCCAGCAGTGACCAGCGGAGGAATGAGCAGTTCTTC
TRBV4-1,TRBD1,TRBJ2-3,16,.,CASSYRRGQTTDTQYF,TGCGCCAGCAGCTATCGACGGGGACAGACCACAGATACGCAGTATTTT
TRBV2,.,TRBJ2-1,15,.,CASSALQSSYNEQFF,TGTGCCAGCAGTGCTTTACAGAGCTCCTACAATGAGCAGTTCTTC
TRBV29-1,.,TRBJ1-1,13,.,CSAVGGRNTEAFF,TGCAGCGCTGTTGGGGGCCGGAACACTGAAGCTTTCTTT
TRBV5-1,.,TRBJ2-4,18,.,CASSLGTGRGAAKNIQYF,TGCGCCAGCAGCTTGGGTACTGGCCGGGGGGCGGCCAAAAACATTCAGTACTTC
TRBV18,.,TRBJ2-7,13,.,CASSGQFGEVQYF,TGTGCCAGCTCAGGCCAATTCGGGGAGGTGCAGTACTTC
TRBV2,TRBD1,TRBJ1-2,15,.,CASRAPQGATYGYTF,TGTGCCAGCAGGGCCCCACAGGGGGCAACATATGGCTACACCTTC
TRBV5-1,TRBD2,TRBJ2-7,16,.,CASSSGLAASSYEQYF,TGCGCCAGCAGCTCGGGACTAGCGGCGAGCTCCTACGAGCAGTACTTC
TRBV6-5,.,TRBJ1-1,15,.,CASSYEGLTNTEAFF,TGTGCCAGCAGTTACGAGGGATTAACGAACACTGAAGCTTTCTTT
TRBV6-5,.,TRBJ1-2,15,.,CASSVRGGRDYGYTF,TGTGCCAGCAGTGTCCGAGGGGGTAGGGACTATGGCTACACCTTC
TRBV30,TRBD1,TRBJ1-2,16,.,CAWKGGRTGQIDGYTF,TGTGCCTGGAAGGGAGGCAGGACAGGGCAAATAGATGGCTACACCTTC
TRBV29-1,.,TRBJ1-5,12,.,CSVVTTGGPQHF,TGCAGCGTTGTCACCACGGGGGGGCCCCAGCATTTT
TRBV5-3,.,TRBJ1-4,13,.,CARSLVLSEKLFF,TGTGCCAGAAGCTTGGTCCTAAGTGAAAAACTGTTTTTT
TRBV5-1,.,TRBJ2-7,16,.,CASSSGELVSSYEQYF,TGCGCCAGCAGCTCGGGGGAACTAGTCTCATCCTACGAGCAGTACTTC
TRBV2,.,TRBJ2-7,14,.,CASSGEGDSYEQYF,TGTGCCAGCAGTGGTGAGGGTGACTCCTACGAGCAGTACTTC
TRBV5-1,.,TRBJ1-2,14,once,CASSLGDTNYGYTF,TGCGCCAGCAGCTTGGGGGACACTAACTATGGCTACACCTTC
TRBV9,TRBD1,TRBJ2-1,15,.,CASSVAGQGYNEQFF,TGTGCCAGCAGCGTAGCGGGACAGGGGTACAATGAGCAGTTCTTC
TRBV27,.,TRBJ2-1,11,.,CASSFRNEQFF,TGTGCCAGCAGTTTTCGTAATGAGCAGTTCTTC
TRBV5-4,.,TRBJ2-3,16,.,CASSLDAGWGTDTQYF,TGTGCCAGCAGCTTGGATGCGGGCTGGGGCACAGATACGCAGTATTTT
TRBV5-4,TRBD1,TRBJ2-1,12,once,CASGGQGNEQFF,TGTGCCAGCGGCGGACAGGGAAATGAGCAGTTCTTC
TRBV9,TRBD2,TRBJ2-1,20,few,CASSVGGLAGGRSSYNEQFF,TGTGCCAGCAGCGTAGGTGGTCTAGCGGGGGGACGAAGCTCCTACAATGAGCAGTTCTTC